This T cell receptor (beta chain) was sequenced in a study of OX40 agonist ivuxolimab in advanced cancers. Generated by immunoSEQ multiplex PCR, the TCRdb table keeps only in-frame clones and is missing some. Here the sample spans tens of thousands of clones, around 87% being singletons. Deletions cut 0 bases from V and 4 bases from J, with 12 bases between. This CDR3 comprises 15 residues. The germline V gene encodes CDR1 MGHRA and CDR2 YSYEKL. Turning to this clone: As yet, its antigen is unknown.

Study results and limitations: Nonresponders, in some cases, also had low normalized T-cell clonal expansion. Clonal expansion by week 6 occurred in CD4+ and CD8+ blood T cells (at 0.1 to 3.0 mg/kg).

The chain joins TRBV4-1 to TRBJ1-2, with D unclear. The sequencing here drew on CD4+ or CD8+ T cells sorted from blood, taken in a trial of the OX40 agonist ivuxolimab. This clonotype was sampled from an adult with an advanced solid tumor such as melanoma, head and neck, liver or kidney cancer. DNA of the CDR3: TGCGCCAGCAGCCAAGACCGTCGGCAGGCCTATGGCTACACCTTC. This codes for CASSQDRRQAYGYTF.